These 24 T cell receptor beta chains originate from one sample sequenced in a study of beta chain features in type 1 diabetes. The study reverse transcribed the entire isolated RNA, so it sequenced expressed TCRB transcripts. The protocol was immunoSEQ multiplex PCR, while the TCRdb copy is restricted to in-frame clones and leaves out a portion. The sample holds 400,000 or so clones, 10% to 15% seen once. Study-wide points: TCRB CDR3 length was moderately but significantly reduced in all four CD4+ subsets of Type 1 diabetes patients.

These receptors lack a known antigen. The sequenced sample was naive CD4+ T cells from blood. The receptors come from a woman younger than 35 with type 1 diabetes.

V is TRBV27 and J is TRBJ1-2; D is ambiguous. Between the trimmed V and J ends, which lost 5 bases and 0 bases, there was a span of 7 bases. The germline gives CDR1 MNHEY, CDR2 SMNVEV (reference sequence). The CDR3 length is 13 residues. The CDR3 DNA sequence: TGTGCCAGCAGTCCGACACCTAACTATGGCTACACCTTC. This encodes CASSPTPNYGYTF.

This chain links TRBV30 with TRBJ2-3; 10 positions match TRBD2. With 2 bases clipped from V and 4 bases from J, the junction kept 3 bases outside the gene matches. Germline V gene data show CDR1 as GTSNPN and CDR2 as SVGIG (reference sequence). The CDR3 contains 14 residues. The CDR3 region is CAWSILAGSDTQYF. CDR3 in DNA: TGTGCCTGGAGTATACTAGCGGGGTCAGATACGCAGTATTTT.

This clone was seen a few times. The chain joins TRBV30 to TRBJ2-1; TRBD1 might be the D (5 bases). Germline V gene sequence: CDR1 GTSNPN, CDR2 SVGIG (reference sequence). CDR3 length equals 16 residues. V was pared by 0 bases and J by 7 bases, with 19 bases between. This CDR3 reads CAWSVPLLGRRNEQFF. The CDR3 DNA is TGTGCCTGGAGTGTACCCCTCCTGGGGCGCCGGAATGAGCAGTTCTTC.

This clone was detected a few times. The CDR3 nucleotides read TGTGCCAGCAGCGTAGGGTGGGACAGGGGTTATGGCTACACCTTC. Translation: CASSVGWDRGYGYTF. The genes are TRBV9 and TRBJ1-2; 10 positions match TRBD1. Germline V gene sequence: CDR1 SGDLS, CDR2 YYNGEE. Trimming removed 0 bases from V and 5 bases from J; junction bases left unmatched: 4. CDR3 size: 15 residues.

Only a few counts were recorded for this clone. The chain is built from TRBV6-4 and TRBJ2-1; D is possibly TRBD1 (6 bases). CDR3 length: 12 residues. Trimming cost V 2 bases and J 10 bases, with 9 bases left between them. Germline assignment: CDR1 MRHNA and CDR2 SNTAGT. Written as DNA, the CDR3 is TGTGCCAGCAGTGACCAGGGGTCAGAGCAGTTCTTC. Translated: CASSDQGSEQFF.

The genes are TRBV19 and TRBJ2-2, with D possibly TRBD1 on 5 matching bases. CDR1 and CDR2 (germline): LNHDA, SQIVND (reference sequence). V was clipped by 7 bases and J by 3 bases, with 15 bases between them. There are 15 residues in the CDR3. CDR3 residues: CASNLGPKYTGELFF. The DNA for the CDR3 is TGTGCCAGTAACCTGGGGCCGAAGTACACCGGGGAGCTGTTTTTT.

This clone was observed a few times. The chain is built from TRBV27 and TRBJ2-3, with 8 bases lining up with TRBD2. This CDR3 is 15 amino acids long. V shed 5 bases, J shed 6 bases, and the junction held 10 bases outside the gene matches. Germline CDR1 and CDR2: MNHEY and SMNVEV (reference sequence). The chain's CDR3 is CASSRPIAGSDTQYF. The CDR3 DNA reads as TGTGCCAGCAGTCGCCCGATAGCGGGATCGGATACGCAGTATTTT.

The chain couples TRBV29-1 to TRBJ1-4, with D perhaps TRBD1 (6 bases). Looked up from germline, CDR1 is SQVTM and CDR2 is ANQGSEA. This CDR3 has 13 residues. Trimming cost V 6 bases and J 8 bases, with 16 bases left between them. CDR3 in amino acids: CSVVQGLGEKLFF. In nucleotides, the CDR3 is TGCAGCGTCGTACAGGGCCTTGGCGAAAAACTGTTTTTT.

This clone was seen a handful of times. The chain links TRBV9 to TRBJ2-5; TRBD1 matches at 7 bases. Germline V CDR1 and CDR2: SGDLS, YYNGEE. Trimming took 0 bases from V and 5 from J; bases not matched to a gene: 10. The CDR3 runs 16 residues. CDR3 amino acids: CASSVAGQAFVETQYF. The CDR3 bases are TGTGCCAGCAGCGTAGCTGGACAGGCATTCGTGGAGACCCAGTACTTC.

This clone is a singleton in its sample. This chain joins TRBV11-2 and TRBJ2-1; the match to TRBD1 covers 8 bases. This CDR3 has 15 amino acids. V shed 5 bases and J 2 bases; nucleotides not matched to a gene: 5. Looked up from germline, CDR1 is SGHAT and CDR2 is FQNNGV. CDR3 coding DNA: TGTGCCAGCAGCCCCAGGGGGCCCACCTACAATGAGCAGTTCTTC. Protein: CASSPRGPTYNEQFF. The variable domain in full, with the rest retrieved from reference TRBV11-2 and TRBJ2-1, is EAGVAQSPRYKIIEKRQSVAFWCNPISGHATLYWYQQILGQGPKLLIQFQNNGVVDDSQLPKDRFSAERLKGVDSTLKIQPAKLEDSAVYLCASSPRGPTYNEQFFGPGTRLTVL.

The V and J genes are TRBV23-1 and TRBJ2-1; D might be TRBD1 (5 bases). TRBV23-1 is designated an ORF whose function remains uncertain. The V and J ends lost 4 bases and 3 bases respectively, with 16 bases between them. The CDR3 totals 16 residues. In nucleotides, the CDR3 is TGCGCCAGCAGTCCCCTAGGGGCAGGGTACTACAATGAGCAGTTCTTC. As protein: CASSPLGAGYYNEQFF.

This clone has only a few counts. The chain combines TRBV7-8 with TRBJ1-2, with D perhaps matching TRBD1 (5 bases). The CDR3 runs to 15 residues. Germline CDR1 and CDR2: SGHVS and FQNEAQ. V lost 1 base, J lost 9 bases, and 18 bases lay in between. This CDR3 is CASSLGGGKAFSYTF. CDR3 sequence (DNA): TGTGCCAGCAGCTTAGGGGGGGGGAAGGCGTTTAGCTACACCTTC. Drawing the rest from reference TRBV7-8 and TRBJ1-2, the complete variable domain is GAGVSQSPRYKVAKRGQDVALRCDPISGHVSLFWYQQALGQGPEFLTYFQNEAQLDKSGLPSDRFFAERPEGSVSTLKIQRTQQEDSAVYLCASSLGGGKAFSYTFGSGTRLTVV.

The gene calls are TRBV7-2 and TRBJ2-3, with 10 bases fitting TRBD2. This CDR3 is 15 amino acids long. V lost 7 bases and J lost 6; bases outside the gene matches: 10. From germline, CDR1 is SGHTA and CDR2 FQGNSA. CDR3 DNA: TGTGCCAGCACTATTCAACTAGCGGGGTTGGATACGCAGTATTTT. Its protein product is CASTIQLAGLDTQYF.

The CDR3 loop is CASSQQGARDQPQHF. The CDR3, as DNA: TGTGCCAGCTCACAACAGGGGGCTAGGGATCAGCCCCAGCATTTT. This chain links TRBV18 with TRBJ1-5, with 9 bases lining up with TRBD1. The CDR3 is made up of 15 amino acids. In germline, CDR1 is KGHSH, CDR2 LQKENI. Trimming took 4 bases from V and 5 from J; bases not matched to a gene: 6.

This clone was picked up a small number of times. This chain joins TRBV9 and TRBJ1-1; no clear D. Germline lookup yields CDR1 SGDLS and CDR2 YYNGEE. Between the trimmed V and J ends, which lost 2 bases and 3 bases, there was a span of 5 bases. The CDR3 loop spans 12 amino acids. CDR3 in DNA: TGTGCCAGCAGCGTTTCTGACACTGAAGCTTTCTTT. Amino acid sequence: CASSVSDTEAFF.

The V call is TRBV7-9, the J call TRBJ1-1; TRBD1 matches 8 bases. The length of the CDR3 is 12 residues. The ends lost 5 bases at V and 7 bases at J; junction bases unmatched: 3. Germline V gives CDR1 SEHNR, CDR2 FQNEAQ (reference sequence). CDR3 residues: CASSPTGDEAFF. CDR3 bases: TGTGCCAGCAGCCCGACAGGGGATGAAGCTTTCTTT.

This clone was observed a handful of times. The chain links TRBV7-7 to TRBJ2-5, with 10 bases identical to TRBD2. The ends lost 5 bases at V and 2 bases at J; junction bases unmatched: 5. The germline V gene has CDR1 SSHAT and CDR2 FNYEAQ (reference sequence). This CDR3 comprises 15 residues. CDR3 in amino acids: CASSPAGGSQETQYF. DNA of the CDR3: TGTGCCAGCAGCCCAGCGGGGGGGTCTCAAGAGACCCAGTACTTC.

There are a few counts of this clone. CDR3 protein: CAWSVGPEAFF. CDR3 nucleotides: TGTGCCTGGAGTGTTGGGCCTGAAGCTTTCTTT. This rearrangement joins TRBV30 to TRBJ1-1; D remains ambiguous. This CDR3 comprises 11 residues. Per the germline V gene, CDR1 is GTSNPN and CDR2 is SVGIG (reference sequence). V was clipped by 0 bases and J by 6 bases, with 5 bases between them.

V usage is TRBV19 and J usage is TRBJ1-5, with 9 bases that match TRBD1. Looked up from germline, CDR1 is LNHDA and CDR2 is SQIVND (reference sequence). V gave up 1 base and J gave up 9 bases; unmatched junction bases: 4. This CDR3 is built from 14 residues. CDR3 residues: CASSIGPGQGPQHF. The CDR3 region has the DNA TGTGCCAGTAGTATAGGACCGGGACAGGGGCCCCAGCATTTT. Full variable domain (rest looked up from reference TRBV19 and TRBJ1-5): DGGITQSPKYLFRKEGQNVTLSCEQNLNHDAMYWYRQDPGQGLRLIYYSQIVNDFQKGDIAEGYSVSREKKESFPLTVTSAQKNPTAFYLCASSIGPGQGPQHFGDGTRLSIL.

This clone was counted only a few times. The chain employs TRBV4-3 and TRBJ1-3; TRBD1 matches 8 bases. The CDR3 is 16 amino acids. The J segment lost 0 bases and the V segment lost 1 base, leaving 2 bases of the junction unmatched. Germline V CDR1 and CDR2: LGHNA, YSLEER. Here the CDR3 DNA reads TGCGCCAGCAGCCAAGGCGGGACAGGCTCTGGAAACACCATATATTTT. This sequence encodes CASSQGGTGSGNTIYF.

This clone was found a few times. The chain carries TRBV19 and TRBJ1-2, with D perhaps TRBD1 (6 bases). The germline V and J ends were trimmed by 11 bases and 1 base, with 11 bases remaining between them. Germline assignment: CDR1 LNHDA and CDR2 SQIVND (reference sequence). The CDR3 extends over 12 amino acids. The CDR3 loop reads CASGQINYGYTF. CDR3 in DNA: TGTGCCTCCGGACAGATTAACTATGGCTACACCTTC.

This clone showed up just a few times. V and J are TRBV9 and TRBJ2-7; 9 nucleotides line up with TRBD1. CDR3 length: 14 amino acids. After removal of 3 bases from V and 0 bases from J, the junction contained 1 base not matched to a gene. CDR1 is SGDLS and CDR2 is YYNGEE in the germline V gene. The CDR3: CASSADRGSYEQYF. CDR3 sequence (DNA): TGTGCCAGCAGCGCGGACAGGGGCTCCTACGAGCAGTACTTC.

CDR3 DNA: TGTGCCAGCAGCGTTAGAACTAGCGGGAATTACAATGAGCAGTTCTTC. Amino acid sequence: CASSVRTSGNYNEQFF. The chain uses TRBV9 and TRBJ2-1, with 10 nucleotides matching TRBD2. Germline assignment: CDR1 SGDLS and CDR2 YYNGEE. With V trimmed by 2 bases and J by 4 bases, 6 bases remained unmatched. This CDR3 is built from 16 residues.

This clone was seen a few times. This chain joins TRBV7-9 and TRBJ2-7; 9 nucleotides agree with TRBD1. J gave up 5 bases and V 4 bases, and 9 bases lay outside the gene matches. The germline V gene has CDR1 SEHNR and CDR2 FQNEAQ (reference sequence). The CDR3 loop spans 15 amino acids. DNA for the CDR3: TGTGCCAGCAGCTCTCCGGGACAGGGAGCCCACGAGCAGTACTTC. It yields the protein CASSSPGQGAHEQYF.